This TCR beta chain was captured by sequencing in a study of blood T cell repertoires in COVID-19. Study summary: From T cells, B-cell-depleted T cells, or PBMCs came the material, which was cDNA or gDNA.

In germline, CDR1 is LGHDT, CDR2 YNNKEL (reference sequence). With 0 bases removed from V and 1 base from J, the gap between germline ends came to 7 bases. The CDR3 totals 15 residues. Across 20 to 25 US areas, participants ranged in age from about 18 to 100 years. Participants' own reports of clinical history determined their cohort assignment. Recovery among Cohort 3 donors was established by two negative PCRs, clearance, or symptom resolution. TCRdb's copy holds only in-frame clones and misses some; the assay was immunoSEQ multiplex PCR. The sample has 210,000 or so clones, approximately 80% seen once. This clone was observed once.

The chain employs TRBV3-1 (or the pseudogene TRBV3-2) and TRBJ1-5, with unresolved D. The sequencing sample was made of PBMCs or T cells enriched from blood (not recorded which). This sequence originates from a man between 60 and 75 years old who had recovered from COVID-19. In DNA, the CDR3 is TGTGCCAGCAGCCAAGAGCGATTCAGCAATCAGCCCCAGCATTTT. Amino acids: CASSQERFSNQPQHF.